The 19 T cell receptor beta chains below all came from one sample that was sequenced in a study of T cells after yellow fever vaccination. TCRdb reprocessed the 5' RACE reads with MiXCR, giving one entry per CDR3 protein. Of some 110,000 distinct CDR3 sequences detected, 7.4% appear once; the ten largest clones hold roughly 2.6%. Material: CD4+ T cells sorted from PBMCs, obtained 10 to 11 days after the first yellow fever vaccination. These receptors all stem from a man between 18 and 35 years old who received the YFV17D yellow fever vaccine.

To note about this clonotype: A much larger clone lies a single base off, so this may be a read error. The V gene is TRBV7-3, the J gene TRBJ2-1; TRBD1 matches at 9 bases. There are 14 residues in the CDR3. CDR1 and CDR2 from the germline V gene are SGHTA and FQGTGA. V dropped 4 bases and J dropped 4; count of bases not matched to a gene: 2. The CDR3 DNA follows: TGTGCCAGCAGCTCACAGGGGGCATACAATGAGCAGTTCTTC. Translating it yields CASSSQGAYNEQFF.

The V and J genes are TRBV20-1 and TRBJ1-2, with 11 bases aligning to TRBD1. J lost 7 bases, V lost 3 bases, and 4 bases had no gene match. CDR1 is DFQATT, CDR2 SNEGSKA, per germline (reference sequence). The CDR3 is made up of 13 amino acids. The CDR3 protein is CSARDRGQGGYTF. As DNA, the CDR3 is TGCAGTGCTAGGGACAGGGGGCAGGGTGGCTACACCTTC.

This clonotype was seen many times. The V and J genes are TRBV4-3 and TRBJ1-5; possible D gene TRBD1, 5 bases. The CDR3 extends over 15 amino acids. Trimming took 0 bases from V and 4 from J, leaving 10 bases between them. Looked up from germline, CDR1 is LGHNA and CDR2 is YSLEER. The CDR3 nucleotides are TGCGCCAGCAGCCAAGAAGTGTCAGGGAATCAGCCCCAGCATTTT. It encodes CASSQEVSGNQPQHF.

This clonotype showed up many times. The CDR3 DNA reads as TGTGCCAGTAGTATACGGAGGAACACCGGGGAGCTGTTTTTT. Protein product: CASSIRRNTGELFF. The genes are TRBV19 and TRBJ2-2, with D unclear. Germline V CDR1 and CDR2: LNHDA, SQIVND (reference sequence). CDR3 length equals 14 residues. Trimming took 2 bases from V and 1 from J, leaving 5 bases between them. Full variable domain (missing parts from reference TRBV19 and TRBJ2-2): DGGITQSPKYLFRKEGQNVTLSCEQNLNHDAMYWYRQDPGQGLRLIYYSQIVNDFQKGDIAEGYSVSREKKESFPLTVTSAQKNPTAFYLCASSIRRNTGELFFGEGSRLTVL.

This clonotype has a count of ten or more. The chain recombines TRBV5-1 with TRBJ2-5, with 11 bases that match TRBD1. V shed 10 bases, J shed 1 base, and the junction held 6 bases outside the gene matches. Germline CDR1 reads SGHRS; CDR2 reads YFSETQ. The CDR3 is 14 residues long. The chain's CDR3 is CACGTGGGQETQYF. The CDR3 DNA follows: TGCGCCTGCGGGACAGGGGGAGGCCAAGAGACCCAGTACTTC.

V usage is TRBV3-1 and J usage is TRBJ1-2, with D maybe TRBD1 (5 bases). Trimming stripped 11 bases from V and 4 bases from J, with 17 bases between. Germline V gene sequence: CDR1 LGHDT, CDR2 YNNKEL (reference sequence). The CDR3 totals 13 residues. The CDR3, as DNA: TGTGCCTCCTCCAAGCAGGGAAGCTATGGCTACACCTTC. Its translation is CASSKQGSYGYTF.

This clonotype was counted at least ten times. The V and J genes are TRBV20-1 and TRBJ2-4, with unresolved D. The CDR3 is 13 residues long. Deletions cut 5 bases from V and 1 base from J, with 9 bases between. The germline CDR1 and CDR2 sequences are DFQATT and SNEGSKA (reference sequence). CDR3 residues: CSAPSLAKNIQYF. CDR3 bases: TGCAGTGCTCCTTCCCTGGCCAAAAACATTCAGTACTTC.

Many counts were recorded for this clonotype. The chain uses TRBV5-1 and TRBJ2-3, with D perhaps TRBD1 or TRBD2 (5 bases each). Germline V gene data show CDR1 as SGHRS and CDR2 as YFSETQ. V dropped 4 bases and J dropped 4 bases, with 10 bases sitting between them. The CDR3 covers 13 residues. In DNA, the CDR3 is TGCGCCAGCAGCAACTGGGACCCAGATACGCAGTATTTT. It specifies CASSNWDPDTQYF.

This clonotype was seen a single time. A clone one base away is much larger, so this may be a read error. The V and J genes are TRBV11-2 and TRBJ2-2, with D possibly TRBD2 on 6 matching bases. Germline V gene lookup returns CDR1 SGHAT and CDR2 FQNNGV. V was cut by 6 bases and J by 1 base, with 21 bases left in between. This CDR3 contains 18 residues. The CDR3 coding sequence is TGTGCCAGCAGACAGCTAGGGTACGGAGGGAAGAACACCGGGGAGCTGTTTTTT. It is translated as CASRQLGYGGKNTGELFF.

This clonotype was counted many times. CDR3 sequence: CSARRDRVYGYTF. The DNA of the CDR3 is TGCAGTGCTCGACGCGACAGGGTCTATGGCTACACCTTC. The chain joins TRBV20-1 to TRBJ1-2; 7 bases fit TRBD1. J lost 4 bases, V lost 5 bases, and 7 bases had no gene match. Germline values: CDR1 DFQATT, CDR2 SNEGSKA (reference sequence). The CDR3 covers 13 residues.

This clonotype has only a few counts. The CDR3 DNA sequence: TGTGCCAGCAGCCGGAGGCGCGGGGGGAGCTCCTACAATGAGCAGTTCTTC. Translating it yields CASSRRRGGSSYNEQFF. The chain combines TRBV9 with TRBJ2-1, with 8 bases that match TRBD2. Germline V gives CDR1 SGDLS, CDR2 YYNGEE. CDR3 length equals 17 residues. V trimming: 4 bases; J trimming: 0 bases; junction bases outside the gene matches: 9.

This clonotype was recorded at least ten times. CDR3 bases: TGTGCCAGCAGCTTAACGGCCGACGGGGGGGCTTTCTTT. It is translated as CASSLTADGGAFF. The chain couples TRBV7-3 to TRBJ1-1; maybe TRBD1 (5 bases). The CDR3 sequence is 13 residues long. The germline V gene has CDR1 SGHTA and CDR2 FQGTGA. Trimming pared 0 bases from V and 11 bases from J, leaving 13 bases between.

There are many counts of this clonotype. The V call is TRBV12-3 or TRBV12-4, the J call TRBJ2-1; no clear D. The germline V and J ends were trimmed by 8 bases and 10 bases, with 21 bases remaining between them. There are 14 residues in the CDR3. CDR3 loop: CASLRAGVQKEQFF. The CDR3 DNA sequence: TGTGCCAGCCTCCGGGCAGGCGTACAGAAAGAGCAGTTCTTC.

In this sample, this clonotype turned up many times. The V and J genes are TRBV18 and TRBJ2-7; no reliable D call. The CDR3 sequence is 14 residues long. Germline V gene data show CDR1 as KGHSH and CDR2 as LQKENI. V was cut by 2 bases and J by 4 bases, with 12 bases left in between. The CDR3 bases are TGTGCCAGCTCACCAAGGCAGGCGGCGTACGAGCAGTACTTC. As protein: CASSPRQAAYEQYF.

The chain carries TRBV4-2 and TRBJ2-1; possible D gene TRBD2, 6 bases. V lost 8 bases to trimming and J lost 5 bases, with 13 bases between them. CDR1 is LGHNA, CDR2 YNFKEQ, per germline. CDR3 length: 13 residues. CDR3 region: CASGPGGNNEQFF. The DNA for the CDR3 is TGTGCCAGCGGCCCTGGGGGGAACAATGAGCAGTTCTTC.

There are a few counts of this clonotype. J is TRBJ1-2 and V is TRBV29-1, with a tentative D call TRBD1 (6 bases). Germline CDR1 and CDR2: SQVTM and ANQGSEA. V was pared by 4 bases and J by 4 bases, with 13 bases between. The length of the CDR3 is 13 residues. CDR3 nucleotides: TGCAGCGTTGCGAGGACAGCAACCTATGGCTACACCTTC. This sequence encodes CSVARTATYGYTF. Full variable domain (missing parts from reference TRBV29-1 and TRBJ1-2): SAVISQKPSRDICQRGTSLTIQCQVDSQVTMMFWYRQQPGQSLTLIATANQGSEATYESGFVIDKFPISRPNLTFSTLTVSNMSPEDSSIYLCSVARTATYGYTFGSGTRLTVV.

This clonotype was counted between two and nine times. V gene TRBV30 combines with J gene TRBJ2-7, with TRBD1 matching over 7 bases. This CDR3 region has 13 residues. Germline V lookup: CDR1 GTSNPN, CDR2 SVGIG (reference sequence). The V segment lost 5 bases and the J segment 4 bases; nucleotides outside the gene matches: 8. The CDR3 DNA reads TGTGCCTGGGATACCACAGGGGATTACGAGCAGTACTTC. Residues: CAWDTTGDYEQYF.

This chain links TRBV14 with TRBJ1-2; possible D gene TRBD1, 5 bases. The CDR3 length is 14 residues. The germline V gene has CDR1 SGHDN and CDR2 FVKESK. V was trimmed by 1 base and J by 3 bases, leaving 9 bases between them. The CDR3 bases are TGTGCCAGCAGCCAAGGGCGGGGACACTATGGCTACACCTTC. This codes for CASSQGRGHYGYTF.

V is TRBV2 and J is TRBJ2-1, with D maybe TRBD1 (7 bases). Trimming stripped 11 bases from V and 3 bases from J, with 20 bases between. Germline V gene data show CDR1 as SNHLY and CDR2 as FYNNEI. The CDR3 totals 15 residues. CDR3 DNA: TGTGCCTTCAGCTTCCCCAGGGGGGTCTACAATGAGCAGTTCTTC. Amino acids: CAFSFPRGVYNEQFF.